The sequence of this T cell receptor beta chain was determined in a study of blood T cell repertoires in COVID-19. All enrollees were about 18 to 100 years old and from some 24 US areas. Two negative PCRs, clearance, or symptom resolution had been documented for recovered Cohort 3 donors. TCRdb's table, derived via immunoSEQ multiplex PCR, lists solely in-frame clones and lacks some. The sample holds around 380,000 clones, around 87% seen once. This CDR3 region has 13 residues. Trimming took off 7 bases at V and 1 base at J, with 10 bases between the two ends. The germline V gene has CDR1 SNHLY and CDR2 FYNNEI.

The chain joins TRBV2 to TRBJ2-5; D unclear. The TCR was taken from a man between 25 and 39 years old who had recovered from COVID-19. Sequenced sample: PBMCs or T cells enriched from blood (not recorded which). The CDR3 DNA reads TGTGCCAGCATTTTTCAGTTCCAAGAGACCCAGTACTTC. It translates to CASIFQFQETQYF.